This T cell receptor (beta chain) was identified in a study of vaccination and CD4 T cells after COVID-19. Specified treatment: approximately nine-day PBMC culture with coronavirus spike peptide pools or control peptides (ViraFEST assay). Their cognate antigens are unknown. The Oncomine TCR Beta short-read assay sequenced DNA from cultured CD4+ T cells. TCRdb called the PCR reads again in MiXCR, with one record for every CDR3 protein. The table shows about 11,000 distinct CDR3 sequences, with approximately 50% occurring only once. The material sequenced was CD4+ T cells from blood, cultured in vitro. The receptor source for this set is a human donor who had recovered from COVID-19.

This clonotype appeared once. The CDR3 here is CSVRGTGGDYNEQFF. The CDR3 nucleotides are TGCAGCGTAAGAGGGACAGGGGGCGACTACAATGAGCAGTTCTTC. V usage is TRBV20-1 and J usage is TRBJ2-1, with 12 nucleotides matching TRBD1. There are 15 residues in the CDR3. The germline CDR1 and CDR2 sequences are DFQATT and SNEGSKA (reference sequence).